The T cell receptor (beta chain) described here comes from a study of OX40 agonist ivuxolimab in advanced cancers. Overall study context: Patients received ivuxolimab, an intravenous treatment, every 2 weeks at 0.01 to 10 mg/kg. Three patients, one with hepatocellular carcinoma and two with cutaneous melanoma, achieved partial responses.

The V end lost 4 bases, the J end lost 1 base, and 10 bases lay between the germline ends. This CDR3 is 14 amino acids long. This clone is a singleton in its sample. The data were produced by immunoSEQ multiplex PCR, yet TCRdb's version contains in-frame clones alone and is incomplete. The table shows more than 55,000 clones, with about 88% occurring only once. This TCR derives from an adult with an advanced solid tumor such as melanoma, head and neck, liver or kidney cancer. The chain links TRBV23-1 to TRBJ1-2; a possible D gene is TRBD1 (5 bases). TRBV23-1 is an ORF for which the function is uncertain. Sequencing used CD4+ or CD8+ T cells sorted from blood, obtained in a trial of the OX40 agonist ivuxolimab. The CDR3 region is CASSPEQDNYGYTF. The DNA of the CDR3 is TGCGCCAGCAGTCCGGAACAGGATAACTATGGCTACACCTTC.